This T cell receptor beta chain was sequenced during a study of blood T cell repertoires in COVID-19. From germline, CDR1 is SGHVS and CDR2 FNYEAQ. This CDR3 spans 14 amino acids. V was clipped by 5 bases and J by 10 bases; unmatched bases: 6. During active infection, Seattle patients enrolled and were then monitored through disease. Per the original methods: Using reference gene primer amplification, nucleated cell counts were estimated. This table comes from immunoSEQ multiplex PCR, and its TCRdb copy is limited to in-frame clones, with some not included. The V and J calls and clone size were taken over from that table, and D and trimming were inferred from the DNA. In the table there are approximately 92,000 clones, approximately 90% of which are singletons.

The sequenced sample was peripheral blood. The rearrangement joins TRBV7-6 to TRBJ2-7; 15 bases match TRBD2. The clonotype comes from a woman in her fifties or sixties with COVID-19, enrolled during active disease. As DNA, the CDR3 is TGTGCCAGCAGCCCCGGGACTAGCGGGGGGAAACAGTACTTC. This sequence encodes CASSPGTSGGKQYF.